This entry lists 16 T cell receptor beta chains sequenced from one sample in a study of metastatic and nonmetastatic thyroid tumors. Every patient was untreated before thyroid surgery. TCRdb ran MiXCR on the PCR reads. The data contain tens of thousands of clones, 20% to 25% of them singletons. Sequences were obtained from tumor tissue. All receptors come from a female donor with papillary thyroid cancer or a benign thyroid nodule (not recorded which). Some clones in this sample may be carry-over from other donors' samples.

The chain combines TRBV9 with TRBJ2-3, with D possibly being TRBD2 (5 bases). The V and J ends lost 4 bases and 15 bases respectively, with 27 bases between them. CDR3 size: 15 residues. From germline, CDR1 is SGDLS and CDR2 YYNGEE. CDR3 nucleotide sequence: TGTGCCAGCAGCCCCCGGCTAGCCGGAGTGGAGATACGCTATTTT. It yields the protein CASSPRLAGVEIRYF.

Many counts were recorded for this clone. The chain recombines TRBV29-1 with TRBJ1-2; the match to TRBD1 covers 11 bases. There are 17 residues in the CDR3. Germline CDR1 SQVTM, CDR2 ANQGSEA. V lost 5 bases and J lost 5; bases outside the gene matches: 16. This CDR3 is CSVTGTGGGVGFYGYTF. Here the CDR3 DNA reads TGCAGCGTTACCGGGACAGGGGGTGGCGTGGGATTTTATGGCTACACCTTC.

The sample holds a few counts of this clone. V gene TRBV6-1 combines with J gene TRBJ2-1; a possible D gene is TRBD2 (5 bases). V shed 6 bases and J shed 6 bases, with 18 bases lying between them. The CDR3 sequence is 15 residues long. Germline CDR1 and CDR2: MNHNS and SASEGT. As DNA, the CDR3 is TGTGCCAGCAGCGAGGGAATAACGTATCGCAATGAGCAGTTCTTC. Translating it yields CASSEGITYRNEQFF.

This clone is labeled as medium-sized. DNA for the CDR3: TGTGCCACCAGCAGAGAGGTAGCGGGGCCCTACGAGCAGTACTTC. Translating it yields CATSREVAGPYEQYF. V and J are TRBV15 and TRBJ2-7; 8 bases align to TRBD2. The CDR3 is 15 amino acids. J gave up 2 bases and V 0 bases, and 3 bases lay outside the gene matches. Per germline, CDR1 LNHNV and CDR2 YYDKDF (reference sequence). The whole variable domain, filled in from reference TRBV15 and TRBJ2-7, reads DAMVIQNPRYQVTQFGKPVTLSCSQTLNHNVMYWYQQKSSQAPKLLFHYYDKDFNNEADTPDNFQSRRPNTSFCFLDIRSPGLGDTAMYLCATSREVAGPYEQYFGPGTRLTVT.

In its sample, this clone was seen many times. A clone one base away is much larger, so this may be a read error. The genes are TRBV29-1 and TRBJ1-2; 10 nucleotides align to TRBD1. This CDR3 contains 17 residues. V shed 5 bases and J 5 bases; nucleotides not matched to a gene: 17. Per the germline V gene, CDR1 is SQVTM and CDR2 is ANQGSEA. Written as DNA, the CDR3 is TGCAGCGTTACCGGGACAGGGGATGGCGTGGGATTTTATGGCTACACCTTC. Its translation: CSVTGTGDGVGFYGYTF.

The chain couples TRBV28 to TRBJ1-1; D call uncertain. CDR3 length: 12 amino acids. Germline V lookup: CDR1 MDHEN, CDR2 SYDVKM. The germline V and J ends were trimmed by 6 bases and 6 bases, with 11 bases remaining between them. CDR3 loop: CASSRRLAEAFF. CDR3 in DNA: TGTGCCAGCAGCCGGCGGTTGGCTGAAGCTTTCTTT.

In the case of this clone: Since a much larger clone is just one base distant, this may be a read error. The chain carries TRBV20-1 and TRBJ2-7; no firm D call. The CDR3 length is 11 residues. From germline, CDR1 is DFQATT and CDR2 SNEGSKA (reference sequence). The CDR3 region has the DNA TGCAGTGCTACGAGAGCCTACGATCAGTACTTC. This sequence encodes CSATRAYDQYF.

In its sample, this clone was seen many times. The CDR3 here is CASSQPGQEYEQYF. DNA of the CDR3: TGTGCCAGCAGCCAACCGGGACAGGAGTACGAGCAGTACTTC. The gene calls are TRBV4-2 and TRBJ2-7, with 8 bases identical to TRBD1. V shed 2 bases and J 4 bases; nucleotides not matched to a gene: 4. The germline V gene encodes CDR1 LGHNA and CDR2 YNFKEQ. The CDR3 length is 14 residues.

The rearrangement uses TRBV6-5 and TRBJ1-2; D gene unclear. CDR1 and CDR2 (germline): MNHEY, SVGAGI. The CDR3 spans 14 residues. Trimming removed 4 bases at V and 4 bases at J, with 13 bases between. The CDR3 protein is CASSLLLSVYGYTF. CDR3 nucleotides: TGTGCCAGCAGTTTGTTGCTATCGGTCTATGGCTACACCTTC.

This clone was recorded at least ten times. The chain combines TRBV5-1 with TRBJ1-4, with 8 bases that match TRBD1. V was pared by 2 bases and J by 8 bases, with 5 bases of the junction left unmatched. Germline CDR1 is SGHRS and CDR2 is YFSETQ. The CDR3 covers 14 residues. CDR3 in DNA: TGCGCCAGCAGCTTCACAGGGGGGAGCGAAAAACTGTTTTTT. Protein: CASSFTGGSEKLFF.

There are a few counts of this clone. The germline gene is not matched at one end of the junction; a read error may be the cause. This chain links TRBV6-2 or TRBV6-3 with TRBJ2-1; D is undetermined. CDR1 is MNHEY and CDR2 is SVGEGT in the germline V gene. The CDR3 is 12 residues long. As DNA, the CDR3 is TGTGCCAGCGGGTGGGGTAACAATGATCAGTTCTTC. Translation: CASGWGNNDQFF.

This clone came up many times. This chain uses TRBV20-1 with TRBJ1-2; D not certain. Trimming cost V 5 bases and J 4 bases, with 17 bases left between them. Germline-derived CDR1 and CDR2 are DFQATT and SNEGSKA (reference sequence). This CDR3 is built from 14 residues. The CDR3 DNA is TGCAGTGCTCAAGACCAAACGGGTAGCTATGGCTACACCTTC. Translation: CSAQDQTGSYGYTF.

This clone was found a few times. The chain couples TRBV6-1 to TRBJ2-5, with 9 nucleotides matching TRBD1. Losses at the gene ends were 0 bases for V and 4 bases for J; bases not matched to a gene: 12. CDR3 length: 18 residues. Germline CDR1 reads MNHNS; CDR2 reads SASEGT. The CDR3 here is CASSEAVTGGAFGETQYF. DNA for the CDR3: TGTGCCAGCAGTGAAGCGGTTACAGGGGGCGCATTCGGAGAGACCCAGTACTTC.

The chain combines TRBV20-1 with TRBJ2-3; 7 bases are a match to TRBD2. V lost 4 bases, J lost 2 bases, and 12 bases stayed unmatched. The CDR3 spans 16 residues. Germline V lookup: CDR1 DFQATT, CDR2 SNEGSKA (reference sequence). The DNA for the CDR3 is TGCAGTGCTATATTGGCAATTAGCGGGCCCACAGATACGCAGTATTTT. It encodes CSAILAISGPTDTQYF.

This clone has at least ten counts. The chain combines TRBV18 with TRBJ1-3; 7 nucleotides line up with TRBD1. Germline CDR1 KGHSH, CDR2 LQKENI. This CDR3 has 14 residues. The junction had 5 bases not matched to a gene; V was cut back by 5 bases and J by 4 bases. CDR3 region: CASSSPGQGNTIYF. DNA for the CDR3: TGTGCCAGCTCATCTCCGGGACAGGGAAACACCATATATTTT. Full variable domain (rest looked up from reference TRBV18 and TRBJ1-3): NAGVMQNPRHLVRRRGQEARLRCSPMKGHSHVYWYRQLPEEGLKFMVYLQKENIIDESGMPKERFSAEFPKEGPSILRIQQVVRGDSAAYFCASSSPGQGNTIYFGEGSWLTVV.

The chain carries TRBV11-2 and TRBJ2-3; tentatively, D is TRBD2 (6 bases). The CDR3 runs to 15 residues. V was shortened by 6 bases and J by 7 bases, with 20 bases between the two germline ends. The germline V gene has CDR1 SGHAT and CDR2 FQNNGV. CDR3 nucleotide sequence: TGTGCCAGCAGTTTAAATCCGGGACTCTTTAATACGCAGTATTTT. Translating gives CASSLNPGLFNTQYF.